These T cell receptor beta chains were read from a single sample in a study of spatial heterogeneity in lung cancer. TCRdb processed the 5' RACE reads anew with MiXCR; each CDR3 protein has one entry. The table lists roughly 20,000 distinct CDR3 sequences, approximately 4.2% of them singletons. The sample in question was PBMCs, obtained at surgery. The receptors were gathered from a male donor with early-stage non-small cell lung cancer. CDR3s include the opening cysteine and the closing phenylalanine or tryptophan. D genes are given only for firm matches. Clone size is shown for a subset of rows, as once, few, many or a class of expanded clone.

J,length,D,V,size,CDR3,DNA
TRBJ2-1,14,TRBD1,TRBV6-1,NA,CASRPGGVYNEQFF,TGTGCCAGCAGACCAGGGGGCGTTTACAATGAGCAGTTCTTC
TRBJ2-3,16,TRBD2,TRBV11-1,few,CASSPGLAGVGDTQYF,TGTGCCAGCAGCCCCGGACTAGCGGGAGTGGGAGATACGCAGTATTTT
TRBJ2-7,14,NA,TRBV6-5,many,CASSYGVSAYEQYF,TGTGCCAGCAGTTACGGGGTCAGCGCCTACGAGCAGTACTTC
TRBJ2-5,13,NA,TRBV7-2,few,CASSLSPKETQYF,TGTGCCAGCAGCTTAAGCCCTAAAGAGACCCAGTACTTC
TRBJ2-1,17,NA,TRBV5-1,many,CASSSRGGGQAHNEQFF,TGCGCCAGCAGCTCCAGGGGGGGTGGCCAGGCGCACAATGAGCAGTTCTTC
TRBJ2-1,16,TRBD2,TRBV3-1,many,CASSDDGLAGVDEQFF,TGTGCCAGCAGCGACGATGGACTAGCGGGAGTCGATGAGCAGTTCTTC
TRBJ1-1,12,NA,TRBV20-1,many,CSAPDTNTEAFF,TGCAGTGCCCCGGACACAAACACTGAAGCTTTCTTT
TRBJ1-2,12,NA,TRBV19,many,CASFAGFDGYTF,TGTGCCAGCTTCGCAGGGTTCGATGGCTACACCTTC
TRBJ2-5,17,TRBD1,TRBV12-3/TRBV12-4,many,CASSPPLRGRVQETQYF,TGTGCCAGCAGTCCCCCCCTTAGGGGGCGCGTCCAAGAGACCCAGTACTTC
TRBJ2-3,13,NA,TRBV13,many,CASSTLSTDTQYF,TGTGCCAGCAGCACCCTCTCCACAGATACGCAGTATTTT
TRBJ1-6,16,NA,TRBV10-2,many,CASSEVGEIYNSPLHF,TGCGCCAGCAGTGAGGTCGGGGAGATCTATAATTCACCCCTCCACTTT
TRBJ2-1,15,TRBD2,TRBV7-8,many,CASSLILAGHNEQFF,TGTGCCAGCAGCTTAATACTAGCGGGACACAATGAGCAGTTCTTC
TRBJ2-5,15,NA,TRBV7-2,medium-sized,CASSTGQRMQETQYF,TGTGCCAGCAGCACAGGACAGAGAATGCAAGAGACCCAGTACTTC
TRBJ2-7,13,TRBD1,TRBV7-2,few,CASSSTGGGEQYF,TGTGCCAGCAGCTCAACAGGGGGCGGCGAGCAGTACTTC
TRBJ2-1,13,NA,TRBV9,NA,CASSVEQSDEQFF,TGTGCCAGCAGCGTAGAACAGAGCGATGAGCAGTTCTTC
TRBJ2-7,14,NA,TRBV9,NA,CASSLSDIPVEQYF,TGTGCCAGCAGCCTCTCTGACATCCCGGTCGAGCAGTACTTC
TRBJ1-1,13,NA,TRBV12-3/TRBV12-4,many,CASRPTGTTEAFF,TGTGCCAGCAGGCCAACAGGGACCACTGAAGCTTTCTTT
TRBJ1-1,13,NA,TRBV12-3/TRBV12-4,many,CASSSPRLTEAFF,TGTGCCAGCAGTTCCCCCAGACTAACTGAAGCTTTCTTT
TRBJ2-1,13,NA,TRBV20-1,many,CSAIVGGYNEQFF,TGCAGTGCGATAGTAGGGGGGTACAATGAGCAGTTCTTC
TRBJ2-7,17,TRBD1,TRBV7-2,many,CASSFRVTRTGGYEQYF,TGTGCCAGCAGCTTCCGCGTGACTCGGACAGGAGGTTACGAGCAGTACTTC
TRBJ1-6,17,TRBD1,TRBV14,many,CASSQPTKTGAFHSLHF,TGTGCCAGCAGCCAACCCACTAAAACAGGGGCCTTTCATTCCCTCCACTTT
TRBJ1-1,13,NA,TRBV27,few,CASSTQMNTEAFF,TGTGCCAGCAGTACACAGATGAACACTGAAGCTTTCTTT
TRBJ1-1,13,TRBD1,TRBV29-1,medium-sized,CSGKQGLDTEAFF,TGCAGCGGCAAACAGGGGTTAGACACTGAAGCTTTCTTT
TRBJ1-1,13,NA,TRBV7-8,many,CASSWELNTEAFF,TGTGCCAGCAGCTGGGAGTTGAACACTGAAGCTTTCTTT
TRBJ1-2,12,NA,TRBV20-1,NA,CSASDPRSGYTF,TGCAGTGCTAGCGACCCCAGGAGTGGCTACACCTTC
TRBJ2-7,15,TRBD1,TRBV7-9,medium-sized,CASSSDRASVYEQYF,TGTGCCAGCAGCTCCGACAGGGCCAGTGTCTACGAGCAGTACTTC
TRBJ2-5,16,TRBD2,TRBV20-1,NA,CSANRLAGPVQETQYF,TGCAGTGCTAATAGACTAGCGGGCCCCGTCCAAGAGACCCAGTACTTC
TRBJ2-5,16,NA,TRBV23-1,many,CASSQKGHLYQETQYF,TGCGCCAGCAGTCAAAAGGGACACCTGTACCAAGAGACCCAGTACTTC
TRBJ2-7,15,TRBD2,TRBV20-1,medium-sized,CSARDLAGEVGEQYF,TGCAGTGCTAGAGATCTAGCGGGGGAAGTGGGCGAGCAGTACTTC
TRBJ2-3,13,NA,TRBV27,many,CASKFGGKDTQYF,TGTGCCAGCAAGTTTGGGGGAAAAGATACGCAGTATTTT
TRBJ2-1,15,NA,TRBV24-1,many,CATSDAWSGHYEQFF,TGTGCCACCAGTGACGCGTGGTCAGGCCACTATGAGCAGTTCTTC
TRBJ2-1,13,NA,TRBV3-1,many,CASSQEERRGVFF,TGTGCCAGCAGCCAAGAGGAGCGGAGGGGGGTGTTCTTC
TRBJ2-7,15,TRBD2,TRBV6-5,few,CASSYGGGAPYEQYF,TGTGCCAGCAGTTACGGCGGGGGGGCCCCCTACGAGCAGTACTTC
TRBJ1-5,15,TRBD1,TRBV6-5,medium-sized,CASALQKGANQPQHF,TGTGCCAGCGCCCTACAGAAGGGGGCGAATCAGCCCCAGCATTTT
TRBJ2-3,12,NA,TRBV20-1,few,CSAPWGTGTQYF,TGCAGTGCTCCCTGGGGTACGGGCACGCAGTATTTT
TRBJ2-7,15,NA,TRBV6-2/TRBV6-3,medium-sized,CASNTGTRWRYEQYF,TGTGCCAGCAACACCGGGACCCGATGGAGATACGAGCAGTACTTC
TRBJ1-4,15,TRBD1,TRBV3-1,NA,CASSQVYRGYEKLFF,TGTGCCAGCAGCCAAGTTTACAGGGGATATGAAAAACTGTTTTTT
TRBJ2-1,14,NA,TRBV5-1,many,CASSLGDWLNEQFF,TGCGCCAGCAGCTTGGGGGACTGGCTCAATGAGCAGTTCTTC
TRBJ2-5,10,NA,TRBV29-1,medium-sized,CSGTLETQYF,TGCAGCGGGACACTGGAGACCCAGTACTTC
TRBJ2-3,16,TRBD2,TRBV4-3,many,CASSQLGLAGGHTQYF,TGCGCCAGCAGCCAATTGGGACTAGCGGGAGGGCATACGCAGTATTTT
TRBJ1-5,16,NA,TRBV7-8,many,CASSLGSSSANQPQHF,TGTGCCAGCAGCTTAGGGTCTAGCAGCGCCAATCAGCCCCAGCATTTT
TRBJ2-7,13,NA,TRBV24-1,many,CATSDGHSYEQYF,TGTGCCACCAGTGATGGACACTCCTACGAGCAGTACTTC
TRBJ1-1,13,TRBD1,TRBV27,many,CASSGQENTEAFF,TGTGCCAGCAGTGGACAGGAGAACACTGAAGCTTTCTTT
TRBJ2-1,16,TRBD2,TRBV6-6,many,CASRDPSGSGLGEQFF,TGTGCCAGCAGGGACCCTAGCGGGAGCGGTCTAGGTGAGCAGTTCTTC
TRBJ1-1,14,NA,TRBV15,medium-sized,CATSSIRTDTEAFF,TGTGCCACCAGCTCGATCCGGACAGACACTGAAGCTTTCTTT
TRBJ2-1,15,NA,TRBV9,many,CASSSGIGGQNEQFF,TGTGCCAGCAGCTCAGGAATAGGGGGGCAGAATGAGCAGTTCTTC
TRBJ2-1,11,NA,TRBV20-1,many,CSASQGLQRLF,TGCAGTGCTAGTCAGGGACTCCAACGGCTCTTC
TRBJ2-7,15,TRBD2,TRBV5-4,many,CASSLAIAGPYEQYF,TGTGCCAGCAGCTTGGCAATAGCGGGACCCTACGAGCAGTACTTC
TRBJ2-3,15,NA,TRBV5-1,few,CASRSSGHYTDTQYF,TGCGCCAGCCGATCCTCGGGACACTACACAGATACGCAGTATTTT
TRBJ2-3,16,NA,TRBV4-2,many,CASSQGTGSGADTQYF,TGTGCCAGCAGCCAAGGGACGGGCTCGGGGGCAGATACGCAGTATTTT
TRBJ2-2,16,NA,TRBV7-2,many,CASSTPGTPVTGELFF,TGTGCCAGCAGCACCCCCGGGACACCAGTCACCGGGGAGCTGTTTTTT
TRBJ2-5,14,NA,TRBV20-1,many,CSARDLASQETQYF,TGCAGTGCTAGAGATTTGGCTTCCCAAGAGACCCAGTACTTC
TRBJ2-1,15,TRBD2,TRBV7-2,many,CASSSQLAGPHEQFF,TGTGCCAGCAGCTCACAACTAGCGGGTCCCCATGAGCAGTTCTTC
TRBJ2-1,15,NA,TRBV6-5,NA,CASSYPGDGDNEQFF,TGTGCCAGCAGCTACCCCGGCGATGGGGACAATGAGCAGTTCTTC
TRBJ1-5,14,TRBD1,TRBV29-1,many,CSPRTGTGGQPQHF,TGCAGCCCACGAACCGGGACAGGGGGTCAGCCCCAGCATTTT
TRBJ1-6,14,NA,TRBV7-9,many,CASSQGRTNSPLHF,TGTGCCAGCAGCCAGGGACGGACTAATTCACCCCTCCACTTT
TRBJ1-6,20,NA,TRBV28,many,CASRQHGGRFPSSYNSPLHF,TGTGCCAGCAGACAACACGGGGGGCGATTCCCGAGCTCCTATAATTCACCCCTCCACTTT
TRBJ1-4,14,NA,TRBV9,many,CASSGRETNEKLFF,TGTGCCAGCAGCGGGAGGGAAACTAATGAAAAACTGTTTTTT
TRBJ2-5,12,NA,TRBV7-6,medium-sized,CASSPVLGTQYF,TGTGCCAGCAGCCCCGTTTTGGGGACCCAGTACTTC